There are many counts of the clone carrying this TCR beta chain. Its antigen is not identified. This sample was taken from a study of human T cells and chemical hapten exposure. The study's findings and limits: High-frequency TCRs, those above 1 in 1000, stayed the same after DPC sensitization.

Time point indicated: pre-sensitization, week 0. Treatment: therapeutic diphenylcyclopropenone sensitization with weekly scalp DPC. Between the trimmed V and J ends, which lost 0 bases and 2 bases, there was a span of 9 bases. This CDR3 is 15 amino acids long. Germline V gives CDR1 SGHRS, CDR2 YFSETQ. MiXCR, run by TCRdb on the RACE reads, gives a single entry per CDR3 protein. The sample shows some 250,000 distinct CDR3 sequences, about 7.7% of them seen only once. The chain uses TRBV5-1 and TRBJ1-5; unclear D gene. The sample was whole blood, taken in connection with sensitization to the hapten diphenylcyclopropenone (DPC). This sequence was found in a man aged 18 to 30 with alopecia areata. Some clones in this sample may be carry-over from other donors' samples. Here the CDR3 reads CASSLGALGNQPQHF. In DNA, the CDR3 is TGCGCCAGCAGCTTGGGGGCATTAGGCAATCAGCCCCAGCATTTT.